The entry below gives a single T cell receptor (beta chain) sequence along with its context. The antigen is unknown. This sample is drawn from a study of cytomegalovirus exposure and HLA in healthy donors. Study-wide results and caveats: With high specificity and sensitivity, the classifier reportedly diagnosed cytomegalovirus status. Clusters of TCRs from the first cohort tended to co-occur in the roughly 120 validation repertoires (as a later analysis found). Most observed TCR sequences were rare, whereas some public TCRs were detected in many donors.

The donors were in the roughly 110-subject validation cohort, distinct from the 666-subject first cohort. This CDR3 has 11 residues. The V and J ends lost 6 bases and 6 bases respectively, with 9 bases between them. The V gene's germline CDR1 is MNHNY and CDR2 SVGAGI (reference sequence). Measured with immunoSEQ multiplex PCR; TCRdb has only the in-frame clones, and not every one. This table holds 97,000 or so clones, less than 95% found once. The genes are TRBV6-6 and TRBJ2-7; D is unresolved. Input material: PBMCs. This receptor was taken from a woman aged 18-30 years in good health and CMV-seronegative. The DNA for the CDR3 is TGTGCCAGCAGCAACCCTACCGAGCAGTACTTC. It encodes CASSNPTEQYF.